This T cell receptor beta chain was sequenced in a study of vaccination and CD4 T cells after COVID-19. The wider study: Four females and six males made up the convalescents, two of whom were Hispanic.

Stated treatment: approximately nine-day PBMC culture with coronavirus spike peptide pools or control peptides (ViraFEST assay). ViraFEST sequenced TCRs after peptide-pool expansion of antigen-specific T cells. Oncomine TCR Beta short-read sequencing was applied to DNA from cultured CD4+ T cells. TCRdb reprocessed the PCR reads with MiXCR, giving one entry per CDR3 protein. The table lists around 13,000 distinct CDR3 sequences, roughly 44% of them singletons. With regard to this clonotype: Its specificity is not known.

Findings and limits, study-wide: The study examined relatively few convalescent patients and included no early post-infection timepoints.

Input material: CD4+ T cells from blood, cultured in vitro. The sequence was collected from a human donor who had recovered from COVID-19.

Here the CDR3 reads CASSLVSGGEQYF. The CDR3 DNA reads TGCGCCAGCAGCTTAGTCTCGGGAGGCGAGCAGTACTTC. This chain joins TRBV5-1 and TRBJ2-7, with 7 bases lining up with TRBD2. V was pared by 2 bases and J by 6 bases, with 5 bases of the junction left unmatched. The germline V gene encodes CDR1 SGHRS and CDR2 YFSETQ. The CDR3 has 13 residues.